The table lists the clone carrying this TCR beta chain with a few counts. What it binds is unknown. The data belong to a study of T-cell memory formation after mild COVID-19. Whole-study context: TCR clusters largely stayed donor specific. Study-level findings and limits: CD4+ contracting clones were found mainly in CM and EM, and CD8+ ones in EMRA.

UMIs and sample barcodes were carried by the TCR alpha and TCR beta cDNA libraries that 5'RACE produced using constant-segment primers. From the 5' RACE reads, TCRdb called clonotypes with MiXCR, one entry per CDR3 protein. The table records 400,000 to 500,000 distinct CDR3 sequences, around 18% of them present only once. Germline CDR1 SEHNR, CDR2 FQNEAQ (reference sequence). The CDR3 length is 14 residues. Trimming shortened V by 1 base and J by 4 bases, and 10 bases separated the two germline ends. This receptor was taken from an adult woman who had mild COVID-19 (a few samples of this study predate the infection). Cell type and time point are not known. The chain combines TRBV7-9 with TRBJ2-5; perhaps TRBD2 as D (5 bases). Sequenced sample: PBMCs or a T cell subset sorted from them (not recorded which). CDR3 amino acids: CASSLVNGIETQYF. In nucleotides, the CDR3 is TGTGCCAGCAGCTTAGTTAACGGGATAGAGACCCAGTACTTC.